The 30 T cell receptor beta chains presented below share a single source sample, sequenced in a study of CD8+CD57+ T cells in acquired aplastic anemia. Profiling that covered TCR beta VDJ and CDR3 relied on genomic DNA as its template. TCRdb redid the calling of the reads with MiXCR, one entry per CDR3 protein. The data show some 170,000 distinct CDR3 sequences, less than 60% seen once. The patients chosen for sequencing had shown expansion of CD8+CD57+ cells (detected by flow cytometry). The sample was sorted CD4+, CD8+, or CD8+CD57+ T cells (not recorded which) from PBMCs. The receptors derive from a human donor with aplastic anemia.

The table lists this clonotype with many counts. The chain uses TRBV11-2 and TRBJ1-2; D unclear. This CDR3 is built from 14 residues. Trimming stripped 0 bases from V and 8 bases from J, with 13 bases between. CDR1 is SGHAT, CDR2 FQNNGV, per germline. The CDR3 sequence: CASSLDNRVGGYTF. As DNA, the CDR3 is TGTGCCAGCAGCTTAGATAATCGGGTCGGGGGCTACACCTTC.

The chain employs TRBV20-1 and TRBJ2-7; D possibly corresponds to TRBD2 (5 bases). This CDR3 is built from 15 residues. Germline V gives CDR1 DFQATT, CDR2 SNEGSKA (reference sequence). V was trimmed by 2 bases and J by 0 bases, leaving 14 bases between them. In nucleotides, the CDR3 is TGCAGTGCTAGAAACTGGAGGCGCACCTCCTACGAGCAGTACTTC. Residues: CSARNWRRTSYEQYF.

In this sample, this clonotype turned up many times. This chain links TRBV20-1 with TRBJ2-7; TRBD2 aligns across 11 bases. The CDR3 has 14 residues. Looked up from germline, CDR1 is DFQATT and CDR2 is SNEGSKA (reference sequence). J lost 2 bases, V lost 6 bases, and 6 bases had no gene match. In DNA, the CDR3 is TGCAGTGCAACTAGCGGGGGAGACCCCTACGAGCAGTACTTC. Encoded protein: CSATSGGDPYEQYF.

CDR3 bases: TGTGCCAGCGGGACGCCTTACTCAGATACGCAGTATTTT. Translation gives CASGTPYSDTQYF. The rearrangement links TRBV6-1 to TRBJ2-3, with D possibly called TRBD1 or TRBD2 (5 bases each). Germline V CDR1 and CDR2: MNHNS, SASEGT. The CDR3 has 13 amino acids. Trimming took off 8 bases at V and 4 bases at J, with 13 bases between the two ends.

The chain links TRBV11-2 to TRBJ2-1; 11 bases map to TRBD2. This CDR3 comprises 17 residues. Germline-derived CDR1 and CDR2 are SGHAT and FQNNGV. Trimming took 7 bases from V and 4 from J; bases not matched to a gene: 12. The CDR3 region is CASIPRVASGRYNEQFF. The CDR3 DNA is TGTGCCAGCATCCCTAGGGTGGCTAGCGGGAGGTACAATGAGCAGTTCTTC.

The chain recombines TRBV7-3 with TRBJ2-6, with D possibly being TRBD1 (7 bases). The CDR3 runs 18 residues. Germline values: CDR1 SGHTA, CDR2 FQGTGA. V shed 4 bases and J shed 1 base, with 17 bases lying between them. The CDR3: CASSSAGGSPSGANVLTF. For the CDR3, the DNA is TGTGCCAGCAGCTCGGCAGGGGGGTCCCCTTCTGGGGCCAACGTCCTGACTTTC.

The chain recombines TRBV7-2 with TRBJ2-3; TRBD2 might be the D (7 bases). Germline V gene sequence: CDR1 SGHTA, CDR2 FQGNSA. The CDR3 is made up of 14 amino acids. V gave up 5 bases and J gave up 6 bases, with 15 bases separating them. CDR3 in amino acids: CASSPPRGADTQYF. CDR3 nucleotides: TGTGCCAGCAGCCCGCCCCGGGGGGCGGATACGCAGTATTTT.

This clonotype was counted many times. The chain recombines TRBV7-2 with TRBJ2-5, with TRBD1 identical over 12 bases. There are 15 residues in the CDR3. V lost 6 bases, J lost 4 bases, and 6 bases stayed unmatched. Germline-derived CDR1 and CDR2 are SGHTA and FQGNSA. CDR3 in DNA: TGTGCCAGCAGGAGGGACAGGGGGCTTGGAGAGACCCAGTACTTC. It translates to CASRRDRGLGETQYF.

This clonotype was picked up many times. V usage is TRBV27 and J usage is TRBJ1-2, with TRBD1 as a possible D gene (6 bases). Germline-derived CDR1 and CDR2 are MNHEY and SMNVEV (reference sequence). Trimming left V 4 bases short and J 3 bases short, with 15 bases between. This CDR3 contains 15 residues. The CDR3 spells CASSSRTAPDYGYTF. The CDR3 nucleotides read TGTGCCAGCAGTTCCCGGACAGCCCCGGACTATGGCTACACCTTC.

The table lists this clonotype with many counts. The V gene is TRBV5-1, the J gene TRBJ1-1, with TRBD1 as a possible D gene (5 bases). The CDR3 is 14 amino acids. Trimming shortened V by 4 bases and J by 5 bases, and 15 bases separated the two germline ends. Germline loops: CDR1 SGHRS, CDR2 YFSETQ. Here the CDR3 reads CASSPRGLGTEAFF. CDR3 DNA sequence: TGCGCCAGCAGCCCCCGGGGGTTGGGGACTGAAGCTTTCTTT.

This chain joins TRBV29-1 and TRBJ2-7; 13 bases map to TRBD2. This CDR3 is built from 12 residues. Germline-derived CDR1 and CDR2 are SQVTM and ANQGSEA. With V trimmed by 6 bases and J by 4 bases, 0 bases remained unmatched. The CDR3 DNA reads as TGCAGCGTGGGACTAGCGGGATACGAGCAGTACTTC. This gives the protein CSVGLAGYEQYF.

This clonotype was picked up many times. This chain connects TRBV12-3 or TRBV12-4 to TRBJ1-1; D is possibly TRBD1 (5 bases). V lost 0 bases and J lost 11, with 19 bases in between. The CDR3 is 15 amino acids. The chain's CDR3 is CASSLARVGAIGAFF. DNA of the CDR3: TGTGCCAGCAGTTTAGCGCGGGTTGGGGCGATAGGGGCTTTCTTT.

This rearrangement joins TRBV10-3 to TRBJ2-6, with a tentative D call TRBD2 (7 bases). V was cut by 3 bases and J by 0 bases, with 12 bases left in between. Germline CDR1 reads ENHRY; CDR2 reads SYGVKD. The CDR3 covers 17 residues. The CDR3 region has the DNA TGTGCCATCAGTGATGGAAGGGGGGGCTCTGGGGCCAACGTCCTGACTTTC. Its protein is CAISDGRGGSGANVLTF.

This clonotype showed up many times. The chain joins TRBV7-8 to TRBJ2-5; D is undetermined. The CDR3 totals 13 residues. V was shortened by 4 bases and J by 5 bases, with 11 bases between the two germline ends. Germline V gene data show CDR1 as SGHVS and CDR2 as FQNEAQ. CDR3 residues: CASSSMGRETQYF. The CDR3 DNA sequence: TGTGCCAGCAGCTCAATGGGTAGGGAGACCCAGTACTTC.

The chain joins TRBV12-3 or TRBV12-4 to TRBJ1-5; D not certain. This CDR3 region has 13 residues. V dropped 3 bases and J dropped 2 bases, with 5 bases sitting between them. The CDR3 spells CASSFHGNQPQHF. The CDR3 bases are TGTGCCAGCAGTTTTCACGGCAATCAGCCCCAGCATTTT.

The sample holds a few counts of this clonotype. The chain combines TRBV9 with TRBJ2-3; D is unresolved. This CDR3 is built from 14 residues. Trimming shortened V by 3 bases and J by 2 bases, and 10 bases separated the two germline ends. Germline assignment: CDR1 SGDLS and CDR2 YYNGEE. The CDR3 reads CASSADGYTDTQYF. For the CDR3, the DNA is TGTGCCAGCAGCGCAGACGGGTACACAGATACGCAGTATTTT.

The genes are TRBV11-2 and TRBJ1-2; the match to TRBD1 covers 7 bases. The junction had 8 bases not matched to a gene; V was cut back by 1 base and J by 0 bases. In germline, CDR1 is SGHAT, CDR2 FQNNGV. The length of the CDR3 is 17 residues. CDR3 sequence reads: CASSLGAGTEPNYGYTF. CDR3 nucleotides: TGTGCCAGCAGCTTAGGAGCGGGGACAGAGCCTAACTATGGCTACACCTTC.

The chain employs TRBV4-1 and TRBJ2-7, with TRBD1 identical over 11 bases. CDR1 MGHRA and CDR2 YSYEKL come from the germline V gene. The CDR3 loop spans 16 amino acids. The V gene end was trimmed by 3 bases and the J gene end by 4 bases; junction bases not matched to a gene: 8. The CDR3 DNA reads as TGCGCCAGCAGCCATGTCGCCGGGACAGGGGGTTACGAGCAGTACTTC. This sequence encodes CASSHVAGTGGYEQYF.

As to this clonotype: This may be a read error, as it is one base from a much larger clone. This sequence joins TRBV7-6 and TRBJ2-3, with TRBD2 identical over 8 bases. Germline lookup yields CDR1 SGHVS and CDR2 FNYEAQ. V dropped 5 bases and J dropped 5; count of bases not matched to a gene: 12. The CDR3 runs to 16 residues. The CDR3 DNA follows: TGTGCCAGCAGCAGCCGGGGGGGTCGGTGGGGAGATACGCAGTATTTT. Amino acid sequence: CASSSRGGRWGDTQYF.

This clonotype was seen ten or more times. The rearrangement joins TRBV4-2 to TRBJ1-4, with a tentative D call TRBD1 (5 bases). Trimming shortened V by 4 bases and J by 3 bases, and 15 bases separated the two germline ends. This CDR3 is 16 amino acids long. Germline V gene lookup returns CDR1 LGHNA and CDR2 YNFKEQ. The CDR3 spells CASSRGGAGSNEKLFF. Here the CDR3 DNA reads TGTGCCAGCAGCCGTGGGGGAGCCGGATCTAATGAAAAACTGTTTTTT.

V gene TRBV19 combines with J gene TRBJ1-4; D is ambiguous. The germline CDR1 and CDR2 sequences are LNHDA and SQIVND (reference sequence). CDR3 size: 14 residues. Trimming removed 3 bases at V and 3 bases at J, with 8 bases between. CDR3 amino acids: CASSMQVANEKLFF. CDR3 nucleotide sequence: TGTGCCAGTAGTATGCAGGTGGCTAATGAAAAACTGTTTTTT.

Note on this clonotype: One end of the junction does not line up with germline, which may come from a read error. In nucleotides, the CDR3 is TGTACCAGCAGCTTATTTGAGCAGGGGGCGTGGGAGACCCAGTACTTC. This sequence encodes CTSSLFEQGAWETQYF. The genes are TRBV7-7 and TRBJ2-5; 8 bases line up with TRBD1. Germline lookup yields CDR1 SSHAT and CDR2 FNYEAQ (reference sequence). The CDR3 extends over 16 amino acids.

The chain links TRBV15 to TRBJ2-1, with 7 bases identical to TRBD2. Unmatched junction bases numbered 7, after V lost 3 bases and J lost 5 bases. The CDR3 has 15 amino acids. The V gene's germline CDR1 is LNHNV and CDR2 YYDKDF (reference sequence). The CDR3, as DNA: TGTGCCACCAGCAGCGAGCGGGGTAGGAACAATGAGCAGTTCTTC. It translates to CATSSERGRNNEQFF.

This clonotype was observed a single time. The V and J genes are TRBV29-1 and TRBJ2-1; D possibly corresponds to TRBD2 (6 bases). The CDR3 sequence is 14 residues long. V lost 7 bases and J 2 bases, leaving 15 bases between the germline ends. Germline-derived CDR1 and CDR2 are SQVTM and ANQGSEA. DNA of the CDR3: TGCAGCGCCGGGAGCGTCCCCACCTACAATGAGCAGTTCTTC. This gives the protein CSAGSVPTYNEQFF.

Turning to this clonotype: The junction and the germline gene differ at one end; a read error may be behind it. The chain recombines TRBV14 with TRBJ2-4, with 11 bases aligning to TRBD2. The length of the CDR3 is 18 residues. Germline V CDR1 and CDR2: SGHDN, FVKESK. CDR3 sequence reads: CASSPQNRPSGGKTIQYF. CDR3 bases: TGTGCCAGCTCACCGCAGAACAGGCCTAGCGGGGGGAAAACCATTCAGTACTTC.

As concerns this clonotype: A read error may produce the germline difference seen at one junction end. The DNA for the CDR3 is TGTGCCACCAGCAGCTCCAGGTCGGGACAGGGGGCGAATGAGCAGTTCTTT. This gives the protein CATSSSRSGQGANEQFF. The chain joins TRBV15 to TRBJ2-1; 12 bases match TRBD1. This CDR3 spans 17 amino acids. Germline V gene lookup returns CDR1 LNHNV and CDR2 YYDKDF (reference sequence).

A remark on this clonotype: This may be a read error, as it is one base from a much larger clone. The conserved phenylalanine or tryptophan normally closing the CDR3 is absent here, so this likely arose from a read error. The chain couples TRBV5-1 to TRBJ2-3; no firm D call. The CDR3 has 14 residues. The V end lost 1 base, the J end lost 0 bases, and 6 bases lay between the germline ends. Germline lookup yields CDR1 SGHRS and CDR2 YFSETQ. For the CDR3, the DNA is TGCGCCAGCAGCTTGCTCGCCAGCACAGATACGCAGTATCTT. Its translation: CASSLLASTDTQYL.

The chain combines TRBV7-2 with TRBJ2-1, with D perhaps matching TRBD1 (6 bases). V gave up 5 bases and J gave up 4 bases, with 9 bases separating them. Germline CDR1 SGHTA, CDR2 FQGNSA. CDR3 length: 13 amino acids. The CDR3 nucleotides are TGTGCCAGCAGCGTCAGGGGTTACAATGAGCAGTTCTTC. Translated, it gives CASSVRGYNEQFF.

This clonotype has a single count. The chain recombines TRBV20-1 with TRBJ2-7; possible D gene TRBD1, 5 bases. The CDR3 has 13 amino acids. Germline V gene data show CDR1 as DFQATT and CDR2 as SNEGSKA (reference sequence). V gave up 3 bases and J gave up 3 bases, with 12 bases separating them. For the CDR3, the DNA is TGCAGTGCTAGTCAGGGTTTGGGCTACGAGCAGTACTTC. Translation: CSASQGLGYEQYF.

This chain links TRBV24-1 with TRBJ2-1, with 10 bases lining up with TRBD1. Germline V lookup: CDR1 KGHDR, CDR2 SFDVKD. The CDR3 consists of 14 residues. V shed 7 bases, J shed 4 bases, and the junction held 3 bases outside the gene matches. The CDR3 sequence is CATRGTGAYNEQFF. The DNA of the CDR3 is TGTGCCACCAGGGGGACAGGGGCTTACAATGAGCAGTTCTTC.